This entry lists 22 T cell receptor beta chains sequenced from one sample in a study of shared clonotypes between healthy human individuals. The naive CD8 fraction comprised CD45RO-negative cells positively selected for CCR7 and excluded terminally differentiated effector memory CD45RA+ cells. Assay: immunoSEQ multiplex PCR; the TCRdb copy retains only in-frame clones and omits some. The data hold about 2.1 million clones, with 90% to 95% observed a single time. The sequencing sample was made of naive CD8+ T cells from PBMCs. These receptors came from a man younger than 35 in good health. Some clones in this sample may be carry-over from other donors' samples.

The genes are TRBV13 and TRBJ1-1; maybe TRBD1 (5 bases). Trimming shortened V by 3 bases and J by 1 base, and 12 bases separated the two germline ends. The CDR3 sequence is 15 residues long. CDR1 and CDR2 from the germline V gene are PRHDT and FYEKMQ (reference sequence). The CDR3 DNA sequence: TGTGCCAGCAGCTTGAGCGGGACGGAGAACACTGAAGCTTTCTTT. Protein: CASSLSGTENTEAFF.

The V gene is TRBV7-2, the J gene TRBJ1-2, with 9 positions matching TRBD1. This CDR3 spans 16 amino acids. Germline CDR1 SGHTA, CDR2 FQGNSA. V was pared by 5 bases and J by 8 bases, with 15 bases of the junction left unmatched. The CDR3 DNA reads TGTGCCAGCAGCCCATTACATACAGGGGGCGGGTTGGGCTACACCTTC. This translates into CASSPLHTGGGLGYTF.

This clone was counted a single time. This sample includes further DNA sequences coding for the same CDR3. The chain employs TRBV27 and TRBJ2-7, with D maybe TRBD2 (6 bases). CDR1 and CDR2 from the germline V gene are MNHEY and SMNVEV (reference sequence). This CDR3 is built from 13 residues. V lost 6 bases and J 3 bases, leaving 12 bases between the germline ends. As DNA, the CDR3 is TGTGCCAGCAGCCCGGGACTCCGCTACGAGCAGTACTTC. Translating gives CASSPGLRYEQYF.

The V call is TRBV7-2, the J call TRBJ2-5; D might be TRBD1 or TRBD2, each matching 5 bases. Trimming shortened V by 1 base and J by 5 bases, and 8 bases separated the two germline ends. The V gene's germline CDR1 is SGHTA and CDR2 FQGNSA. The CDR3 length is 13 residues. CDR3 sequence (DNA): TGTGCCAGCAGCTTAGGGGGGAGCGAGACCCAGTACTTC. This encodes CASSLGGSETQYF. Drawing the rest from reference TRBV7-2 and TRBJ2-5, the complete variable domain is GAGVSQSPSNKVTEKGKDVELRCDPISGHTALYWYRQSLGQGLEFLIYFQGNSAPDKSGLPSDRFSAERTGGSVSTLTIQRTQQEDSAVYLCASSLGGSETQYFGPGTRLLVL.

The genes are TRBV28 and TRBJ2-1; TRBD2 matches at 9 bases. V lost 2 bases, J lost 10 bases, and 6 bases stayed unmatched. The germline CDR1 and CDR2 sequences are MDHEN and SYDVKM. The length of the CDR3 is 14 residues. In nucleotides, the CDR3 is TGTGCCAGCAGTTTAGGGCGGGAGGGCCTCGAGCAGTTCTTC. Its protein product is CASSLGREGLEQFF.

The J gene is TRBJ1-1, the V gene TRBV29-1, with D hard to call. Trimming pared 6 bases from V and 4 bases from J, leaving 9 bases between. CDR1 and CDR2 from the germline V gene are SQVTM and ANQGSEA. The CDR3 sequence is 11 residues long. CDR3 protein: CSVYQPTEAFF. CDR3 bases: TGCAGCGTCTACCAACCCACTGAAGCTTTCTTT.

This chain connects TRBV10-3 to TRBJ2-1; 9 bases line up with TRBD2. V was pared by 3 bases and J by 8 bases, with 8 bases of the junction left unmatched. The germline gives CDR1 ENHRY, CDR2 SYGVKD. The CDR3 is 15 residues long. The CDR3 protein is CAISDPSGISYEQFF. The CDR3 nucleotides read TGTGCCATCAGTGACCCTAGCGGGATAAGCTATGAGCAGTTCTTC.

This clone was found once. This chain uses TRBV11-2 with TRBJ2-7; D is possibly TRBD1 (6 bases). Germline CDR1 SGHAT, CDR2 FQNNGV. The V and J ends lost 8 bases and 5 bases respectively, with 16 bases between them. This CDR3 has 13 amino acids. Here the CDR3 DNA reads TGTGCCAGCCTACCAGGGGCGGGCCACGAGCAGTACTTC. Translated, it gives CASLPGAGHEQYF. The variable domain in full, completed from reference TRBV11-2 and TRBJ2-7, reads EAGVAQSPRYKIIEKRQSVAFWCNPISGHATLYWYQQILGQGPKLLIQFQNNGVVDDSQLPKDRFSAERLKGVDSTLKIQPAKLEDSAVYLCASLPGAGHEQYFGPGTRLTVT.

The gene calls are TRBV6-1 and TRBJ2-1, with D unclear. V lost 4 bases and J 3 bases, leaving 10 bases between the germline ends. CDR1 and CDR2 from the germline V gene are MNHNS and SASEGT. This CDR3 comprises 14 residues. This CDR3 reads CASSVWDRYNEQFF. Here the CDR3 DNA reads TGTGCCAGCAGTGTCTGGGATCGCTACAATGAGCAGTTCTTC.

The CDR3 protein is CASSQGLAGGGTGELFF. In DNA, the CDR3 is TGTGCCAGCAGCCAGGGACTAGCGGGAGGGGGAACCGGGGAGCTGTTTTTT. J is TRBJ2-2 and V is TRBV7-8; 16 bases are shared with TRBD2. Germline assignment: CDR1 SGHVS and CDR2 FQNEAQ. The V and J ends lost 5 bases and 5 bases, in that order; junction bases with no gene match: 5. There are 17 residues in the CDR3.

The chain joins TRBV27 to TRBJ2-1; D may be TRBD2 (6 bases). Between the trimmed V and J ends, which lost 5 bases and 8 bases, there was a span of 22 bases. Germline CDR1 is MNHEY and CDR2 is SMNVEV (reference sequence). The CDR3 consists of 16 residues. The CDR3 protein is CASSLNLGTLADEQFF. DNA for the CDR3: TGTGCCAGCAGTCTAAACCTCGGGACTCTTGCCGATGAGCAGTTCTTC.

This chain links TRBV30 with TRBJ1-6; 11 nucleotides align to TRBD1. This CDR3 comprises 15 residues. Trimming took 5 bases from V and 4 from J; bases not matched to a gene: 4. CDR1 is GTSNPN, CDR2 SVGIG, per germline (reference sequence). The CDR3 DNA sequence: TGTGCCTGGGAGGACAGGGGGCCTTATAATTCACCCCTCCACTTT. Its protein is CAWEDRGPYNSPLHF.

In DNA form, the CDR3 reads TGTGCCAGCAGTTTGGGACTATCAAAGGCCCAGTACTTC. Its translation: CASSLGLSKAQYF. The V and J genes are TRBV27 and TRBJ2-5, with 7 bases identical to TRBD2. Germline V gives CDR1 MNHEY, CDR2 SMNVEV (reference sequence). Losses at the gene ends were 3 bases for V and 9 bases for J; bases not matched to a gene: 7. The CDR3 length is 13 residues.

V usage is TRBV27 and J usage is TRBJ1-2; possibly TRBD1 for D (6 bases). The V end was cut by 6 bases, the J end by 4 bases, with 21 bases between. The CDR3 sequence is 16 residues long. Germline-derived CDR1 and CDR2 are MNHEY and SMNVEV (reference sequence). The DNA for the CDR3 is TGTGCCAGCAGCCCAATCGGACAGTACGGGGCCTATGGCTACACCTTC. Its translation is CASSPIGQYGAYGYTF.

The V gene is TRBV14, the J gene TRBJ2-1, with no clear D. The germline V gene encodes CDR1 SGHDN and CDR2 FVKESK. This CDR3 comprises 13 residues. The V gene lost 10 bases and the J gene lost 0 bases, with 10 bases spanning the gap. CDR3 nucleotide sequence: TGTGCCACCGGCCCTAGCTCCTACAATGAGCAGTTCTTC. Translation: CATGPSSYNEQFF.

The chain recombines TRBV9 with TRBJ2-2; TRBD2 agrees at 15 bases. J lost 6 bases, V lost 3 bases, and 3 bases had no gene match. CDR3 length: 16 residues. Per germline, CDR1 SGDLS and CDR2 YYNGEE. The chain's CDR3 is CASSARTSGRAGELFF. The CDR3 nucleotides read TGTGCCAGCAGCGCCCGGACTAGCGGGAGGGCCGGGGAGCTGTTTTTT.

The genes are TRBV18 and TRBJ2-7; D is uncertain. Trimming pared 3 bases from V and 7 bases from J, leaving 13 bases between. Per germline, CDR1 KGHSH and CDR2 LQKENI. The CDR3 runs 13 residues. This CDR3 is CASSPTGPGEQYF. CDR3 bases: TGTGCCAGCTCACCGACGGGCCCTGGGGAGCAGTACTTC.

Turning to this clone: The sample has other DNA sequences that encode this CDR3 too. This chain uses TRBV27 with TRBJ2-7; no firm D call. CDR1 and CDR2 (germline): MNHEY, SMNVEV (reference sequence). The CDR3 extends over 12 amino acids. The V and J ends lost 7 bases and 2 bases respectively, with 9 bases between them. The CDR3 here is CASTSGAYEQYF. The CDR3 DNA is TGTGCCAGCACCTCAGGAGCCTACGAGCAGTACTTC.

In its sample, this clone was seen once. The chain has TRBV19 and TRBJ2-7, with D possibly matching TRBD2 (6 bases). Trimming removed 4 bases from V and 2 bases from J, with 12 bases in between. Germline V CDR1 and CDR2: LNHDA, SQIVND (reference sequence). This CDR3 spans 14 amino acids. This CDR3 reads CASSRRGSAYEQYF. CDR3 coding DNA: TGTGCCAGTAGTAGGCGGGGTTCTGCCTACGAGCAGTACTTC.

J is TRBJ2-3 and V is TRBV5-6; possibly TRBD2 for D (6 bases). The CDR3 is 15 residues long. Looked up from germline, CDR1 is SGHDT and CDR2 is YYEEEE. Between the trimmed V and J ends, which lost 4 bases and 2 bases, there was a span of 14 bases. The CDR3 coding sequence is TGTGCCAGCAGCGCCGGGACTCCCTACACAGATACGCAGTATTTT. Translating gives CASSAGTPYTDTQYF.

This chain links TRBV5-8 with TRBJ2-1, with D unclear. The length of the CDR3 is 14 residues. Germline assignment: CDR1 SGHTS and CDR2 YDEGEE. Trimming removed 0 bases at V and 5 bases at J, with 9 bases between. The CDR3 nucleotides are TGTGCCAGCAGCTTGGGTGCCTTACACAATGAGCAGTTCTTC. This translates into CASSLGALHNEQFF.

This clone was seen more than once but under ten times. DNA for the CDR3: TGTGCCAGCAGTTTCTCCGGACAGCAGTACTTC. Protein sequence: CASSFSGQQYF. This chain uses TRBV27 with TRBJ2-7; the D is unclear. Per germline, CDR1 MNHEY and CDR2 SMNVEV (reference sequence). The CDR3 covers 11 residues. V lost 3 bases and J lost 8, with 8 bases in between.